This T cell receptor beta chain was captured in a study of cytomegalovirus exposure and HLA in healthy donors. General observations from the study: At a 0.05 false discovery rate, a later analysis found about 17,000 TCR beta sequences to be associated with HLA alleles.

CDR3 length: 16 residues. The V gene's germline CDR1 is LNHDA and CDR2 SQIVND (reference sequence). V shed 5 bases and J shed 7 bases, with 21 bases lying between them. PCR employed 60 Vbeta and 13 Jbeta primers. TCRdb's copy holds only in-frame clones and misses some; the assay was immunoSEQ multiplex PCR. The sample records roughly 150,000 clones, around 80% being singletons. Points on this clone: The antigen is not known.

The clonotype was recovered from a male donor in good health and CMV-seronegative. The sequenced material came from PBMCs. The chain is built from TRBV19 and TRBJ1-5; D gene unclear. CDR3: CASSAFRGNFQQPQHF. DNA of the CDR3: TGTGCCAGTAGTGCTTTCCGGGGAAATTTTCAGCAGCCCCAGCATTTT. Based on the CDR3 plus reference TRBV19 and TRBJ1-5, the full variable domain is DGGITQSPKYLFRKEGQNVTLSCEQNLNHDAMYWYRQDPGQGLRLIYYSQIVNDFQKGDIAEGYSVSREKKESFPLTVTSAQKNPTAFYLCASSAFRGNFQQPQHFGDGTRLSIL.